A selection of T cell receptor beta chains follows, all from one sample in a study of T cell repertoires in cytomegalovirus infection. MiXCR, applied by TCRdb to the reads, yields one record per CDR3 protein. The sample has roughly 80,000 distinct CDR3 sequences, about 37% seen once. These receptors are not linked to any known antigen. The sample here was CD8+ T cells from cultured PBMCs, taken from culture after CMV antigen stimulation. These receptors all stem from a human donor in good health (CMV status not recorded). Some clones in this sample may be carry-over from other donors' samples. The CDR3 runs from the conserved cysteine through the conserved F or W. A D gene is named only where the DNA matches it firmly. Not all rows give a size; the values are once, few, many and, for expanded clones, a class.

cdr3_length	d_call	v_call	clone_size	j_call	cdr3_aa	cdr3_nt
14	TRBD1	TRBV6-2/TRBV6-3	.	TRBJ2-7	CASSYEGAANEQYF	TGTGCCAGCAGCTACGAGGGGGCGGCAAACGAGCAGTACTTC
14	TRBD1	TRBV27	.	TRBJ1-5	CASSPGQGLPPQHF	TGTGCCAGCAGTCCGGGACAGGGCCTCCCGCCCCAGCATTTT
14	.	TRBV6-2/TRBV6-3	many	TRBJ2-7	CASSYGGASYEQYF	TGTGCCAGCAGTTATGGAGGTGCCTCCTACGAGCAGTACTTC
14	TRBD2	TRBV7-9	few	TRBJ2-5	CASSGTSGVETQYF	TGTGCCAGCAGCGGGACTAGCGGAGTAGAGACCCAGTACTTC
13	.	TRBV10-3	.	TRBJ1-6	CAIRQGIASPLHF	TGTGCCATCAGGCAGGGGATAGCTTCACCCCTCCACTTT
18	.	TRBV7-8	few	TRBJ2-2	CASSSPQSRGAVPGELFF	TGTGCCAGCAGCTCCCCCCAGAGTCGGGGGGCGGTCCCCGGGGAGCTGTTTTTT
14	.	TRBV7-6	few	TRBJ2-7	CASSLLSGTYEQYF	TGTGCCAGCAGCTTACTCTCGGGAACCTACGAGCAGTACTTC
15	.	TRBV5-3	.	TRBJ1-2	CASSANPDPRYGYTF	TGTGCCAGCAGCGCGAACCCCGACCCCCGCTATGGCTACACCTTC
16	TRBD2	TRBV6-6	.	TRBJ2-1	CASSSWTSGDHNEQFF	TGTGCCAGCAGTTCCTGGACTAGCGGGGATCACAATGAGCAGTTCTTC
11	.	TRBV6-4	many	TRBJ1-5	CARYPLQPQHF	TGTGCCAGGTACCCTCTTCAGCCCCAGCATTTT
12	.	TRBV10-3	few	TRBJ2-7	CAISGQRYEQYF	TGTGCCATCAGTGGACAGCGATACGAGCAGTACTTC
13	.	TRBV6-5	.	TRBJ1-5	CASSYDGYQTQHF	TGTGCCAGCAGTTACGACGGCTACCAGACCCAGCATTTT
14	TRBD1	TRBV7-2	.	TRBJ1-3	CASSDRGSGNTIYF	TGTGCCAGTAGTGACAGGGGTTCTGGAAACACCATATATTTT
15	.	TRBV4-1	.	TRBJ1-5	CASSQVPAENQPQHF	TGCGCCAGCAGCCAAGTGCCAGCAGAAAATCAGCCCCAGCATTTT
12	TRBD1	TRBV27	few	TRBJ1-1	CASSSTGLEAFF	TGTGCCAGCAGTTCGACAGGGTTGGAAGCTTTCTTT
15	.	TRBV7-9	.	TRBJ2-7	CASSLRATGFDEQYF	TGTGCCAGCAGCCTCAGAGCTACAGGGTTCGACGAGCAGTACTTC
13	.	TRBV6-2/TRBV6-3	.	TRBJ1-6	CASNPGISSPLHF	TGTGCCAGCAATCCAGGGATAAGTTCACCCCTCCACTTT
14	.	TRBV3-1	.	TRBJ2-7	CASREGTKGYEQYF	TGTGCCAGCAGAGAGGGGACAAAGGGCTACGAGCAGTACTTC
13	.	TRBV6-5	.	TRBJ1-1	CASFMTPNTEAFF	TGTGCCAGCTTTATGACCCCCAACACTGAAGCTTTCTTT
14	TRBD2	TRBV12-3/TRBV12-4	.	TRBJ2-1	CASRAGGAYNEQFF	TGTGCCAGCAGAGCGGGGGGGGCCTACAATGAGCAGTTCTTC
15	TRBD1	TRBV27	.	TRBJ2-1	CASTPERGPYNEQFF	TGTGCCAGCACACCAGAGAGGGGGCCCTACAATGAGCAGTTCTTC
14	.	TRBV19	.	TRBJ1-2	CASSVFRDIDGYTF	TGTGCCAGTAGTGTTTTCCGGGACATAGACGGCTACACCTTC
16	.	TRBV19	.	TRBJ1-1	CASSIGRWSPNTEAFF	TGTGCCAGTAGTATAGGGCGATGGTCCCCGAATACTGAAGCTTTCTTT
16	.	TRBV7-8	.	TRBJ1-3	CASSLLSRDSGNTIYF	TGTGCCAGCAGCTTATTGTCCAGGGACTCTGGAAACACCATATATTTT
20	TRBD2	TRBV5-6	few	TRBJ2-3	CASSLKASGATIASTDTQYF	TGTGCCAGCAGCTTAAAGGCTAGCGGGGCGACAATCGCTAGCACAGATACGCAGTATTTT